These 27 T cell receptor beta chains came from one sample sequenced in a study of control samples from healthy donors and cancer patients. Sequencing was performed with immunoSEQ multiplex PCR; in TCRdb, only in-frame clones are kept and a portion is missing. Among approximately 100,000 clones, about 90% were seen once, and the ten largest hold roughly 15%. What was sequenced was blood. The receptor set was obtained from a man aged 25-45 years in good health.

The V and J genes are TRBV29-1 and TRBJ2-3; the match to TRBD2 covers 7 bases. V gave up 3 bases and J gave up 0 bases; unmatched junction bases: 3. This CDR3 region has 14 residues. From germline, CDR1 is SQVTM and CDR2 ANQGSEA. The CDR3 sequence: CSVDPGGSTDTQYF. The CDR3 region has the DNA TGCAGCGTTGATCCCGGGGGGAGCACAGATACGCAGTATTTT.

The chain couples TRBV5-5 to TRBJ2-3; 11 bases fit TRBD2. Germline CDR1 SGHKS, CDR2 YYEKEE (reference sequence). This CDR3 has 15 residues. V lost 5 bases and J lost 14; bases outside the gene matches: 16. As DNA, the CDR3 is TGTGCCAGCAGTCGACCGGGACTAGCGGAGCCCTCCCGGTATTTT. This sequence encodes CASSRPGLAEPSRYF. The variable domain in full, with the rest retrieved from reference TRBV5-5 and TRBJ2-3, is DAGVTQSPTHLIKTRGQQVTLRCSPISGHKSVSWYQQVLGQGPQFIFQYYEKEERGRGNFPDRFSARQFPNYSSELNVNALLLGDSALYLCASSRPGLAEPSRYFGPGTRLTVL.

This clone was seen a single time. The V and J genes are TRBV15 and TRBJ2-7, with a weak D call TRBD1 (6 bases). V lost 3 bases to trimming and J lost 5 bases, with 17 bases between them. The germline gives CDR1 LNHNV, CDR2 YYDKDF (reference sequence). The CDR3 spans 15 residues. The CDR3 coding sequence is TGTGCCACCAGCAGCCCGGAAGGGGGAGTTGACGAGCAGTACTTC. It translates to CATSSPEGGVDEQYF.

The chain uses TRBV5-4 and TRBJ1-2; D is undetermined. CDR3 length: 16 amino acids. Germline V gene lookup returns CDR1 SGHNT and CDR2 YYREEE (reference sequence). Between the trimmed V and J ends, which lost 0 bases and 8 bases, there was a span of 20 bases. The CDR3 loop is CASSLDARASPDGYTF. In nucleotides, the CDR3 is TGTGCCAGCAGCTTGGACGCTCGAGCTTCTCCCGACGGCTACACCTTC.

The chain recombines TRBV4-1 with TRBJ1-1, with D perhaps matching TRBD1 (5 bases). Germline V gene data show CDR1 as MGHRA and CDR2 as YSYEKL. The CDR3 spans 16 residues. V lost 4 bases, J lost 4 bases, and 19 bases lay in between. This CDR3 is CASSPNPGYSGTEAFF. Written as DNA, the CDR3 is TGCGCCAGCAGCCCGAATCCAGGGTACTCGGGCACTGAAGCTTTCTTT.

The genes are TRBV7-9 and TRBJ2-3, with D perhaps matching TRBD2 (6 bases). Per the germline V gene, CDR1 is SEHNR and CDR2 is FQNEAQ (reference sequence). This CDR3 region has 14 residues. The V end was cut by 8 bases, the J end by 4 bases, with 16 bases between. The CDR3 reads CASRTIGGADTQYF. CDR3 bases: TGTGCCAGCCGCACCATCGGGGGAGCAGATACGCAGTATTTT.

This chain joins TRBV29-1 and TRBJ1-1; TRBD1 might be the D (5 bases). V was shortened by 4 bases and J by 8 bases, with 17 bases between the two germline ends. CDR1 SQVTM and CDR2 ANQGSEA come from the germline V gene. The CDR3 runs to 13 residues. The CDR3 region has the DNA TGCAGCGTTGGGGACGGCAATTCTCGAGAAGCTTTCTTT. Amino acid sequence: CSVGDGNSREAFF.

This chain links TRBV14 with TRBJ1-3; 8 nucleotides align to TRBD1. Trimming removed 1 base from V and 7 bases from J; junction bases left unmatched: 21. Germline CDR1 is SGHDN and CDR2 is FVKESK. The CDR3 has 20 amino acids. CDR3 sequence reads: CASSQGDRGWLGLLDNTIYF. The CDR3 bases are TGTGCCAGCAGCCAAGGAGACAGGGGCTGGTTGGGGCTCCTGGATAACACCATATATTTT. The complete variable domain, with remaining parts taken from reference TRBV14 and TRBJ1-3, reads EAGVTQFPSHSVIEKGQTVTLRCDPISGHDNLYWYRRVMGKEIKFLLHFVKESKQDESGMPNNRFLAERTGGTYSTLKVQPAELEDSGVYFCASSQGDRGWLGLLDNTIYFGEGSWLTVV.

The chain links TRBV7-9 to TRBJ1-1; no firm D call. V was trimmed by 5 bases and J by 5 bases, leaving 15 bases between them. In germline, CDR1 is SEHNR, CDR2 FQNEAQ (reference sequence). The CDR3 totals 14 residues. The CDR3 here is CASSPSSRETEAFF. For the CDR3, the DNA is TGTGCCAGCAGCCCAAGTAGTCGAGAGACTGAAGCTTTCTTT.

This rearrangement joins TRBV4-1 to TRBJ2-7, with D possibly TRBD2 on 6 matching bases. The CDR3 spans 15 residues. With 0 bases removed from V and 3 bases from J, the gap between germline ends came to 12 bases. Germline assignment: CDR1 MGHRA and CDR2 YSYEKL. CDR3 region: CASSQEGGGFYEQYF. CDR3 coding DNA: TGCGCCAGCAGCCAAGAGGGGGGTGGGTTCTACGAGCAGTACTTC.

V is TRBV4-1 and J is TRBJ1-2; D call uncertain. The V end lost 0 bases, the J end lost 8 bases, and 13 bases lay between the germline ends. CDR1 and CDR2 from the germline V gene are MGHRA and YSYEKL. The CDR3 is 14 residues long. Written as DNA, the CDR3 is TGCGCCAGCAGCCAAGATCGAGTTTCTCGGGGCTACACCTTC. Translating it yields CASSQDRVSRGYTF.

V usage is TRBV11-2 and J usage is TRBJ1-3, with a tentative D call TRBD1 (5 bases). CDR1 is SGHAT and CDR2 is FQNNGV in the germline V gene. V lost 1 base to trimming and J lost 0 bases, with 16 bases between them. The CDR3 sequence is 18 residues long. The CDR3 here is CASSLVWGHSSSGNTIYF. In DNA form, the CDR3 reads TGTGCCAGCAGCTTAGTCTGGGGCCACTCGAGCTCTGGAAACACCATATATTTT.

The chain uses TRBV18 and TRBJ1-2; maybe TRBD1 (5 bases). The CDR3 totals 13 residues. CDR1 and CDR2 (germline): KGHSH, LQKENI. The germline V and J ends were trimmed by 6 bases and 4 bases, with 12 bases remaining between them. As DNA, the CDR3 is TGTGCCAGCTCTCCCGACAGCGGCTATGGCTACACCTTC. Protein product: CASSPDSGYGYTF.

As to this clone: No DNA is shown, since the ends of the CDR3 on it are uncertain; the CDR3 is the one TCRdb lists. The rearrangement uses TRBV14 and TRBJ2-3. The CDR3 adds up to 14 amino acids, both ends counted. In germline, CDR1 is SGHDN, CDR2 FVKESK. CDR3 amino acids: CASSQVFGPDTQYF.

V and J are TRBV5-6 and TRBJ2-7, with TRBD2 matching 7 bases. Germline V gene sequence: CDR1 SGHDT, CDR2 YYEEEE. This CDR3 is 18 amino acids long. Trimming cost V 3 bases and J 3 bases; bases outside gene matches: 18. The CDR3 DNA reads as TGTGCCAGCAGCTCCGAGATGACCGGAAATGGGGGGGTCTACGAGCAGTACTTC. Encoded protein: CASSSEMTGNGGVYEQYF.

The gene calls are TRBV10-1 and TRBJ1-2; D remains ambiguous. Trimming left V 3 bases short and J 2 bases short, with 7 bases between. The CDR3 covers 13 residues. Germline CDR1 and CDR2: WNHNN and SYGVQD (reference sequence). The DNA of the CDR3 is TGCGCCAGCAGTGACGGTGGGAACTATGGCTACACCTTC. Residues: CASSDGGNYGYTF.

The chain couples TRBV9 to TRBJ1-2; 8 nucleotides agree with TRBD1. Trimming removed 4 bases from V and 5 bases from J; junction bases left unmatched: 7. The CDR3 is 14 amino acids. Germline CDR1 reads SGDLS; CDR2 reads YYNGEE. The chain's CDR3 is CASSFRGLGYGYTF. CDR3 nucleotide sequence: TGTGCCAGCAGCTTCAGGGGGCTAGGTTATGGCTACACCTTC.

The chain has TRBV7-3 and TRBJ1-1; a possible D gene is TRBD1 (5 bases). V was shortened by 4 bases and J by 5 bases, with 17 bases between the two germline ends. CDR3 size: 15 residues. Germline V gene sequence: CDR1 SGHTA, CDR2 FQGTGA. The CDR3 protein is CASSYAGGRATEAFF. The CDR3, as DNA: TGTGCCAGCAGCTACGCCGGGGGTAGGGCGACTGAAGCTTTCTTT.

The chain links TRBV9 to TRBJ2-3; maybe TRBD2 (5 bases). Germline lookup yields CDR1 SGDLS and CDR2 YYNGEE. V lost 0 bases, J lost 0 bases, and 8 bases lay in between. This CDR3 has 15 residues. CDR3 nucleotide sequence: TGTGCCAGCAGCGTAGTAGGGAGTAGCACAGATACGCAGTATTTT. Translating gives CASSVVGSSTDTQYF.

The chain recombines TRBV18 with TRBJ2-3; TRBD2 matches 7 bases. The germline V gene encodes CDR1 KGHSH and CDR2 LQKENI. Trimming removed 1 base from V and 0 bases from J; junction bases left unmatched: 10. CDR3 length equals 18 residues. The CDR3 loop reads CASSPRGGRALSTDTQYF. The CDR3 nucleotides are TGTGCCAGCTCACCACGTGGAGGGAGGGCCCTGAGCACAGATACGCAGTATTTT.

The chain uses TRBV18 and TRBJ2-1; 14 nucleotides agree with TRBD2. The CDR3 runs to 16 residues. Trimming removed 4 bases from V and 10 bases from J; junction bases left unmatched: 9. Germline lookup yields CDR1 KGHSH and CDR2 LQKENI. The CDR3 nucleotides read TGTGCCAGCTCACTCCGACTAGCGGGAGGGGTGGCGGAGCAGTTCTTC. Translating it yields CASSLRLAGGVAEQFF.

The rearrangement joins TRBV9 to TRBJ2-7, with 9 bases lining up with TRBD2. The V gene end was trimmed by 3 bases and the J gene end by 2 bases; junction bases not matched to a gene: 3. CDR1 and CDR2 (germline): SGDLS, YYNGEE. This CDR3 is built from 14 residues. Written as DNA, the CDR3 is TGTGCCAGCAGCGGGACTAGCGAAGCCTACGAGCAGTACTTC. Amino acids: CASSGTSEAYEQYF.

V is TRBV6-5 and J is TRBJ2-7; TRBD1 might be the D (6 bases). V was trimmed by 6 bases and J by 5 bases, leaving 11 bases between them. This CDR3 has 12 amino acids. CDR1 is MNHEY and CDR2 is SVGAGI in the germline V gene. The CDR3 sequence: CASSLDRHEQYF. The DNA of the CDR3 is TGTGCCAGCAGCCTTGACAGGCACGAGCAGTACTTC.

This chain joins TRBV5-6 and TRBJ1-1; no definite D call. This CDR3 is built from 13 residues. Trimming removed 6 bases at V and 0 bases at J, with 9 bases between. The germline CDR1 and CDR2 sequences are SGHDT and YYEEEE. The CDR3 loop reads CASTFVLNTEAFF. CDR3 DNA: TGTGCCAGCACCTTCGTATTGAACACTGAAGCTTTCTTT.

CDR3 loop: CASRGFSTEAFF. In nucleotides, the CDR3 is TGTGCCAGCAGGGGGTTTTCCACTGAAGCTTTCTTT. This rearrangement joins TRBV27 to TRBJ1-1; no firm D call. The CDR3 has 12 amino acids. Per germline, CDR1 MNHEY and CDR2 SMNVEV (reference sequence). The ends were cut back, 6 bases at V and 4 bases at J, with 9 bases in the middle.

The V call is TRBV23-1, the J call TRBJ2-1; D is uncertain. TRBV23-1 is an ORF for which the function is uncertain. Trimming shortened V by 3 bases and J by 9 bases, and 15 bases separated the two germline ends. The CDR3 is 14 amino acids. CDR3 region: CASSHSASPSEQFF. The CDR3 DNA follows: TGCGCCAGCAGTCATTCGGCCTCACCTAGTGAGCAGTTCTTC.

With regard to this clone: Other DNA variants within this sample encode the same CDR3. This rearrangement joins TRBV18 to TRBJ1-1; no reliable D call. The CDR3 spans 13 residues. Trimming cost V 6 bases and J 0 bases, with 8 bases left between them. Germline V lookup: CDR1 KGHSH, CDR2 LQKENI. This chain's CDR3 is CASSPRVNTEAFF. CDR3 in DNA: TGTGCCAGCTCCCCCCGGGTGAACACTGAAGCTTTCTTT.